The 24 T cell receptor beta chains presented below share a single source sample, sequenced in a study of blood T cells in healthy people across ages. A second PCR, run for roughly 7 to 11 cycles, used a sample-barcoded 5' primer plus a J-beta primer mix. TCRdb reprocessed the 5' RACE reads via MiXCR and lists one record per CDR3 protein. Among 1.6 million or so distinct CDR3 sequences listed, about 35% were seen once. What was sequenced was blood. Receptors were obtained from a woman in her 30s in good health.

The rearrangement joins TRBV21-1 to TRBJ2-5; the table gives TRBD1 as D, unverified against the DNA. TRBV21-1 is designated a pseudogene. The CDR3 is made up of 17 amino acids. CDR3 amino acids: CASSKEVDRGNQETQYF. CDR3 in DNA: TGTGCCAGCAGCAAAGAGGTGGACAGGGGGAACCAAGAGACCCAGTACTTC.

This clonotype was found a few times. The V call is TRBV28, the J call TRBJ2-5, with 7 bases aligning to TRBD2. This CDR3 is built from 11 residues. V dropped 3 bases and J dropped 11; count of bases not matched to a gene: 3. CDR1 is MDHEN, CDR2 SYDVKM, per germline. CDR3 sequence (DNA): TGTGCCAGCAGTTTTTACGGGAGGCAGTACTTC. Translation: CASSFYGRQYF.

This clonotype was seen only a few times. The CDR3 DNA follows: TGCGCCAGCAGCTTAGGCGGGGGGCCAAAAGAGACCCAGTACTTC. It translates to CASSLGGGPKETQYF. The chain has TRBV5-1 and TRBJ2-5; 8 bases are shared with TRBD2. Germline lookup yields CDR1 SGHRS and CDR2 YFSETQ. The CDR3 totals 15 residues. The V and J ends lost 2 bases and 3 bases, in that order; junction bases with no gene match: 6.

The chain is built from TRBV11-2 and TRBJ2-3, with 8 nucleotides matching TRBD2. This CDR3 has 16 residues. CDR1 and CDR2 from the germline V gene are SGHAT and FQNNGV. After removal of 2 bases from V and 4 bases from J, the junction contained 8 bases not matched to a gene. The CDR3 bases are TGTGCCAGCAGCTTAAATCCGTTGGGACTAGCAGATACGCAGTATTTT. Protein: CASSLNPLGLADTQYF.

The chain combines TRBV7-3 with TRBJ2-3; 7 nucleotides match TRBD2. In germline, CDR1 is SGHTA, CDR2 FQGTGA. The CDR3 spans 14 residues. The ends lost 1 base at V and 9 bases at J; junction bases unmatched: 7. CDR3 DNA: TGTGCCAGCAGCTTAATGCCGGGGGAGGGGACGCAGTATTTT. Translated, it gives CASSLMPGEGTQYF.

The rearrangement links TRBV3-1 to TRBJ2-5, with D perhaps being TRBD1 or TRBD2 (5 bases each). This CDR3 spans 14 amino acids. Germline CDR1 is LGHDT and CDR2 is YNNKEL (reference sequence). The V end was cut by 6 bases, the J end by 2 bases, with 13 bases between. The CDR3 coding sequence is TGTGCCAGCAGTAAGCCGGGACCACAAGAGACCCAGTACTTC. This encodes CASSKPGPQETQYF.

Here the CDR3 reads CASSRRSGTASYNEQFF. For the CDR3, the DNA is TGTGCCAGCAGTCGCCGTAGCGGCACTGCTTCCTACAATGAGCAGTTCTTC. This chain links TRBV3-1 with TRBJ2-1; tentatively, D is TRBD2 (6 bases). The V gene's germline CDR1 is LGHDT and CDR2 YNNKEL (reference sequence). There are 17 residues in the CDR3. V lost 6 bases and J 1 base, leaving 19 bases between the germline ends.

V and J are TRBV5-1 and TRBJ2-1, with TRBD2 matching over 7 bases. This CDR3 contains 13 residues. Trimming cost V 4 bases and J 10 bases; bases outside gene matches: 8. Germline CDR1 is SGHRS and CDR2 is YFSETQ. This CDR3 is CASSGRTSYEQFF. The CDR3, as DNA: TGCGCCAGCAGCGGAAGGACTAGTTACGAGCAGTTCTTC.

V is TRBV15 and J is TRBJ2-1; TRBD1 aligns across 9 bases. CDR1 is LNHNV, CDR2 YYDKDF, per germline (reference sequence). CDR3 length: 16 amino acids. The ends lost 2 bases at V and 5 bases at J; junction bases unmatched: 7. CDR3 amino acids: CATSRPRDREDNEQFF. CDR3 nucleotides: TGTGCCACCAGCAGACCACGGGACAGGGAGGACAATGAGCAGTTCTTC.

This clonotype was observed a few times. Here the CDR3 reads CASSLSGTDYGYTF. The CDR3 DNA is TGTGCCAGCAGTTTATCGGGGACAGACTATGGCTACACCTTC. V and J are TRBV27 and TRBJ1-2, with 7 bases fitting TRBD1. This CDR3 has 14 residues. The germline gives CDR1 MNHEY, CDR2 SMNVEV (reference sequence). Trimming cost V 0 bases and J 3 bases; bases outside gene matches: 1.

This clonotype has a handful of counts. J is TRBJ2-1 and V is TRBV5-1; D remains ambiguous. In germline, CDR1 is SGHRS, CDR2 YFSETQ. This CDR3 comprises 16 residues. Between the trimmed V and J ends, which lost 1 base and 0 bases, there was a span of 11 bases. CDR3 sequence: CASSLQSLSSYNEQFF. CDR3 in DNA: TGCGCCAGCAGCTTGCAGTCGTTAAGCTCCTACAATGAGCAGTTCTTC.

A few counts support this clonotype. The rearrangement links TRBV4-2 to TRBJ1-2; 9 bases align to TRBD1. There are 17 residues in the CDR3. CDR1 is LGHNA, CDR2 YNFKEQ, per germline. After removal of 0 bases from V and 3 bases from J, the junction contained 8 bases not matched to a gene. CDR3 in DNA: TGTGCCAGCAGCCAAGATCTCGTGGACAGGGGATACTATGGCTACACCTTC. It specifies CASSQDLVDRGYYGYTF.

V and J are TRBV5-1 and TRBJ2-3, with 7 bases fitting TRBD2. Germline V gives CDR1 SGHRS, CDR2 YFSETQ. Germline trimming cut 4 bases from V and 0 bases from J; bases unmatched to any gene: 14. The CDR3 runs 18 residues. The CDR3 here is CASSPWSGAPSSTDTQYF. The CDR3, as DNA: TGCGCCAGCAGCCCCTGGAGCGGGGCGCCAAGTAGCACAGATACGCAGTATTTT.

In regard to this clonotype: No DNA is shown, since the ends of the CDR3 on it are uncertain; the CDR3 is the one TCRdb lists. This rearrangement joins TRBV6-1 to TRBJ2-1; the D call TRBD1 from the table was never checked on the DNA. CDR1 and CDR2 from the germline V gene are MNHNS and SASEGT. The CDR3 sequence runs 12 residues, both termini included. The CDR3 reads CASSVAVGTVFF.

This clonotype came up a few times. The rearrangement links TRBV12-3 or TRBV12-4 to TRBJ2-5; D possibly uses TRBD1 or TRBD2 (6 bases each). The CDR3 contains 13 residues. V lost 8 bases to trimming and J lost 5 bases, with 15 bases between them. The CDR3 here is CASGGPRGETQYF. The CDR3 DNA reads as TGTGCCAGCGGGGGGCCCCGAGGGGAGACCCAGTACTTC.

The chain employs TRBV27 and TRBJ2-7; D unresolved. The CDR3 has 15 residues. V was pared by 0 bases and J by 2 bases, with 11 bases between. Germline CDR1 reads MNHEY; CDR2 reads SMNVEV (reference sequence). CDR3 in amino acids: CASSLSATLAYEQYF. The CDR3 DNA reads TGTGCCAGCAGTTTATCGGCGACCCTAGCCTACGAGCAGTACTTC.

CDR3 nucleotides: TGCAGTGCATCTCTGGGACAGGGTAATTCACCCCTCCACTTT. It encodes CSASLGQGNSPLHF. The rearrangement joins TRBV20-1 to TRBJ1-6; 9 bases are shared with TRBD1. Germline lookup yields CDR1 DFQATT and CDR2 SNEGSKA (reference sequence). The CDR3 is made up of 14 amino acids. V lost 6 bases to trimming and J lost 6 bases; unmatched junction nucleotides: 6.

V gene TRBV4-1 combines with J gene TRBJ2-1, with D maybe TRBD2 (5 bases). This CDR3 spans 15 amino acids. Trimming removed 2 bases at V and 10 bases at J, with 18 bases between. Germline V gene lookup returns CDR1 MGHRA and CDR2 YSYEKL. The CDR3 DNA reads as TGCGCCAGCAGCCAATCCGTCGGACTCACATACGAGCAGTTCTTC. This encodes CASSQSVGLTYEQFF.

V and J are TRBV21-1 and TRBJ2-3. TRBV21-1 is shown as a pseudogene. The CDR3 consists of 10 residues. In DNA form, the CDR3 reads TGTGCCAGCAGCAAAGCCGAGCAGTATTTT. Amino acids: CASSKAEQYF.

J is TRBJ1-1 and V is TRBV15; D is unclear. Per germline, CDR1 LNHNV and CDR2 YYDKDF (reference sequence). Trimming removed 0 bases from V and 10 bases from J, with 18 bases in between. CDR3 length equals 15 residues. The CDR3, as DNA: TGTGCCACCAGCAGAGATCTAGAAACGTGGGCTGGAGCTTTCTTT. This encodes CATSRDLETWAGAFF.

V usage is TRBV9 and J usage is TRBJ1-2, with no clear D. Germline lookup yields CDR1 SGDLS and CDR2 YYNGEE. The CDR3 is 14 residues long. V was pared by 3 bases and J by 8 bases, with 17 bases between. CDR3 sequence (DNA): TGTGCCAGCAGCGGAGGAAAGACCCCTGCCGGCTACACCTTC. Translated, it gives CASSGGKTPAGYTF.

This chain uses TRBV30 with TRBJ2-7; no clear D. The CDR3 length is 13 residues. V lost 4 bases to trimming and J lost 2 bases, with 12 bases between them. Germline V gives CDR1 GTSNPN, CDR2 SVGIG (reference sequence). The CDR3 DNA reads TGTGCCTGGAACGGCGGATCGACCTACGAGCAGTACTTC. This encodes CAWNGGSTYEQYF.

This clonotype occurred a few times. This chain uses TRBV12-3 or TRBV12-4 with TRBJ2-7, with D uncertain. The CDR3 is 13 residues long. The V end was cut by 0 bases, the J end by 5 bases, with 8 bases between. The CDR3 spells CASSLAHGNEQYF. The CDR3 bases are TGTGCCAGCAGTTTAGCGCACGGAAACGAGCAGTACTTC.

A word on this clonotype: At one boundary the junction diverges from the germline segment, which might be a read error. V and J are TRBV28 and TRBJ1-1; D is uncertain. The CDR3 loop spans 14 amino acids. Per the germline V gene, CDR1 is MDHEN and CDR2 is SYDVKM. In nucleotides, the CDR3 is TGTGCCGGCAGTCCCGGGGAGTTGAACACTGAAGCTTTCTTT. Translated: CAGSPGELNTEAFF.